This T cell receptor (beta chain) originates from a study of cytomegalovirus exposure and HLA in healthy donors. CDR1 SGDLS and CDR2 YYNGEE come from the germline V gene. V gave up 3 bases and J gave up 8 bases; unmatched junction bases: 6. CDR3 length: 13 amino acids. PCR used 60 Vbeta primers and 13 Jbeta primers. Libraries were prepared by immunoSEQ multiplex PCR; TCRdb keeps only in-frame clonotypes and omits some of them. The data contain tens of thousands of clones, about 80% of them singletons. This clonotype was sampled from a male donor in good health and CMV-seronegative. The rearrangement uses TRBV9 and TRBJ1-1; 8 bases map to TRBD1. Specimen: PBMCs. For the CDR3, the DNA is TGTGCCAGCAGCGCGTCCGGACAGGGAGAAGCTTTCTTT. Its translation: CASSASGQGEAFF.